The rows below give T cell receptor beta chains drawn from one sample of a study of CD8+ T cells in alopecia areata. Profiling relied on immunoSEQ multiplex PCR, and the TCRdb table lists in-frame clones only, not all of them. The profile shows about 150,000 clones, about 50% of them singletons. The source material was CD8+ T cells sorted from blood, sampled at week 0. These receptors all come from a human donor with alopecia areata. CDR3s include the opening cysteine and the closing phenylalanine or tryptophan. Clone size is shown for a subset of rows, as once, few, many or a class of expanded clone.

>TRBJ2-5|few|13|TRBV7-2
CASSLVPVETQYF
>TRBJ2-7|-|15|TRBV15
CATSRDIWGTDEQYF
>TRBJ2-5|-|12|TRBV29-1
CSVLGGQETQYF
>TRBJ2-1|-|12|TRBV29-1
CSVEKGSNEQFF
>TRBJ1-1|-|8|TRBV30
CASGEAFF
>TRBJ1-6|-|13|TRBV30
CAWSVTYNSPLHF
>TRBJ2-3|-|16|TRBV27
CASSPDDGQIPDTQYF
>TRBJ1-5|-|12|TRBV19
CASSTGYQPQHF
>TRBJ2-3|-|13|TRBV29-1
CSARTGRTDTQYF
>TRBJ1-1|few|12|TRBV30
CASGHMNTEAFF
>TRBJ2-3|-|12|TRBV7-9
CASSEPTDTQYF
>TRBJ1-2|few|13|TRBV29-1
CSGTSGSNYGYTF
>TRBJ1-2|few|17|TRBV15
CATSRDRTSIPNYGYTF
>TRBJ2-1|-|14|TRBV30
CAWSVLQLGNEQFF
>TRBJ2-7|-|14|TRBV5-6
CASSLQGTANEQYF
>TRBJ1-3|-|15|TRBV30
CAWSDGPNSGNTIYF
>-|-|12|TRBV5-1
CASSLSGNEQYF
>TRBJ1-4|-|14|TRBV13
CASSSRQGGEKLFF
>TRBJ2-7|-|14|TRBV25-1
CASSAFQGGYEQYF
>TRBJ2-2|-|14|TRBV6-5
CASTDRVNTGELFF
>TRBJ2-1|-|14|TRBV19
CASSISSSYNEQFF
>TRBJ2-7|-|14|TRBV6-5
CASSSRDGSYEQYF
>TRBJ1-2|-|11|TRBV30
CASRQGYGYTF
>TRBJ1-2|-|13|TRBV6-5
CASSQALSFGYTF
>TRBJ2-6|-|14|TRBV5-6
CASSFETGANVLTF
>TRBJ1-6|-|12|TRBV4-3
CASSSGDSPLHF
>TRBJ1-1|-|14|TRBV30
CAWSAGQTLTEAFF
>TRBJ1-1|-|12|TRBV5-6
CASSFGYTEAFF